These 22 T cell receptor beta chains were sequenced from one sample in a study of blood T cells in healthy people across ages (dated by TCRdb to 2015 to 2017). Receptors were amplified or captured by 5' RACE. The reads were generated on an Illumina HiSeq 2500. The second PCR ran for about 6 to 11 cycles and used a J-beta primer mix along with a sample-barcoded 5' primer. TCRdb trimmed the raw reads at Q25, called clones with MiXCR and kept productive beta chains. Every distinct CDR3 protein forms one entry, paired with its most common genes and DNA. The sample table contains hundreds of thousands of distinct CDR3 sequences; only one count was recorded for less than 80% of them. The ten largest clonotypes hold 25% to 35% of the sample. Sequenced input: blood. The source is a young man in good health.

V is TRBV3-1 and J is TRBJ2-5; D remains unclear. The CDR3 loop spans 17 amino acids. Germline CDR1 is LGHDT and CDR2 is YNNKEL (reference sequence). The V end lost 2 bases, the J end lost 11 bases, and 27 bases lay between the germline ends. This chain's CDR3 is CASSQTNRAARGNEQYF. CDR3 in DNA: TGTGCCAGCAGCCAAACAAACCGGGCCGCGCGAGGAAATGAGCAGTACTTC.

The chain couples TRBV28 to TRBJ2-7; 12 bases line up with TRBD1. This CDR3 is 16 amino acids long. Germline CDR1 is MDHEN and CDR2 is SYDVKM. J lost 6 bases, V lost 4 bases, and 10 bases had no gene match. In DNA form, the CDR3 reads TGTGCCAGCAGTTCCATACCGGGACAGGGGGCGCGCGAGCAGTACTTC. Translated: CASSSIPGQGAREQYF. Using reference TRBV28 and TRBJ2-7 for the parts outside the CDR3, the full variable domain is DVKVTQSSRYLVKRTGEKVFLECVQDMDHENMFWYRQDPGLGLRLIYFSYDVKMKEKGDIPEGYSVSREKKERFSLILESASTNQTSMYLCASSSIPGQGAREQYFGPGTRLTVT.

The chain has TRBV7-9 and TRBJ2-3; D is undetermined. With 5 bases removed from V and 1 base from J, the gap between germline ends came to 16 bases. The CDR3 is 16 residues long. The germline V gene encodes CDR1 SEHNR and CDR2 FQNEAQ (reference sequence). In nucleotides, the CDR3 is TGTGCCAGCAGCCATCCAACGAGGTTAGGCACAGATACGCAGTATTTT. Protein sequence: CASSHPTRLGTDTQYF.

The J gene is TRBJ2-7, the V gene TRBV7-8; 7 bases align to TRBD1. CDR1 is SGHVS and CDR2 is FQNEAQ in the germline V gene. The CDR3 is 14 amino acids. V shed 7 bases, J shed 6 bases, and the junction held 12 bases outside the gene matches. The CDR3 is CASTFKTGLGEQYF. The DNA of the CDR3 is TGTGCCAGCACGTTCAAGACAGGGTTGGGCGAGCAGTACTTC.

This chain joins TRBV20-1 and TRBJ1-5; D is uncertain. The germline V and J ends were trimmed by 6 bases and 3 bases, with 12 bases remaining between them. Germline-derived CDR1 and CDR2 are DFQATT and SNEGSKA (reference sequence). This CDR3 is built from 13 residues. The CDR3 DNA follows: TGCAGTGCCCTCGAGGGATTCAATCAGCCCCAGCATTTT. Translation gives CSALEGFNQPQHF.

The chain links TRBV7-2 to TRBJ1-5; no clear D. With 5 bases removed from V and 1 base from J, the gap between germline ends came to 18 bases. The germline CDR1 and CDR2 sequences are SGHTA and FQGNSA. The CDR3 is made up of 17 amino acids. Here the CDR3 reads CASSLGPNVPSNQPQHF. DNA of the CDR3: TGTGCCAGCAGCCTTGGTCCGAACGTCCCAAGCAATCAGCCCCAGCATTTT.

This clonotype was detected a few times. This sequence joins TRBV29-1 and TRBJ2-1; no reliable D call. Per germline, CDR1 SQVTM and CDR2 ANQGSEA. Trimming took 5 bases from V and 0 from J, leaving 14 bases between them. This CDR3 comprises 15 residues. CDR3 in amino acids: CSVKITQSSYNEQFF. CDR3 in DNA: TGCAGCGTTAAAATAACCCAGAGCTCCTACAATGAGCAGTTCTTC.

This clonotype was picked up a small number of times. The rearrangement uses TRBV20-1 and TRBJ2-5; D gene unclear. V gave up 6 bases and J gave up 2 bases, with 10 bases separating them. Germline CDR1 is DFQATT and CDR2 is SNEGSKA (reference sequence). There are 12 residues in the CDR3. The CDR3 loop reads CSAPQIQETQYF. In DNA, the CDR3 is TGCAGTGCCCCGCAGATACAAGAGACCCAGTACTTC.

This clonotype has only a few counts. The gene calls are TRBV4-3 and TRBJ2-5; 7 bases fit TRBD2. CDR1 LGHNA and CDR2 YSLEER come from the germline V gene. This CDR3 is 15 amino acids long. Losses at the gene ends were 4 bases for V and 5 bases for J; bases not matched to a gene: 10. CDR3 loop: CASSPSSGVGETQYF. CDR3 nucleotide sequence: TGCGCCAGCAGCCCTTCAAGCGGGGTTGGGGAGACCCAGTACTTC.

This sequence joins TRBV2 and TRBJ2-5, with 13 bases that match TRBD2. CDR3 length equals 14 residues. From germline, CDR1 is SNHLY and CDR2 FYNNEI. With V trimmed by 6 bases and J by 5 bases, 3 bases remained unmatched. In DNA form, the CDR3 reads TGTGCCAGCAGACTAGCGGGGGGGTCGGAGACCCAGTACTTC. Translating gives CASRLAGGSETQYF.

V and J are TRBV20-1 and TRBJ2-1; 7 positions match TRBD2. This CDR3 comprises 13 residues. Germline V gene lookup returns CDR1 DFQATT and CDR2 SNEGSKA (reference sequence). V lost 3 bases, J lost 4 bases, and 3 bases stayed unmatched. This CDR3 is CSASGAGYNEQFF. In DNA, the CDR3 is TGCAGTGCTAGTGGAGCGGGGTACAATGAGCAGTTCTTC.

The CDR3 region has the DNA TGTGCCAGCAGCGTAGGTTGGGACAATCAGCCCCAGCATTTT. Its translation is CASSVGWDNQPQHF. The rearrangement joins TRBV9 to TRBJ1-5; D gene unclear. Trimming shortened V by 0 bases and J by 3 bases, and 7 bases separated the two germline ends. The CDR3 runs to 14 residues. CDR1 is SGDLS and CDR2 is YYNGEE in the germline V gene.

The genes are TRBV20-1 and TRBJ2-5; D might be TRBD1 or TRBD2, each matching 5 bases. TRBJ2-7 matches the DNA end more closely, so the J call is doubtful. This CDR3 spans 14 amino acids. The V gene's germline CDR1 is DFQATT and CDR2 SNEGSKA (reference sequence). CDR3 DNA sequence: TGCAGTGCCACTGCAGGGAGAACCCTCTACGAGCAGTACTTC. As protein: CSATAGRTLYEQYF.

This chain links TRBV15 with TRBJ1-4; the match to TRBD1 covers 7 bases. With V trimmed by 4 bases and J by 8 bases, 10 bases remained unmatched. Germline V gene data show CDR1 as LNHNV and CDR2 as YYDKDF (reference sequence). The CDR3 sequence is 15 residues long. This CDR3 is CATSKPTGAVEKLFF. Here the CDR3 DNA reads TGTGCCACCAGCAAACCCACAGGGGCAGTGGAAAAACTGTTTTTT.

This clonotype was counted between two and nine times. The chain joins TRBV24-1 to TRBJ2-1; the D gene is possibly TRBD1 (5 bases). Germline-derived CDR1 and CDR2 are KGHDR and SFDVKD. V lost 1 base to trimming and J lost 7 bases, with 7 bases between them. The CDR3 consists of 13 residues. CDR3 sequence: CATSDLTGNEQFF. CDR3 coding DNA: TGTGCCACCAGTGATTTAACAGGAAATGAGCAGTTCTTC.

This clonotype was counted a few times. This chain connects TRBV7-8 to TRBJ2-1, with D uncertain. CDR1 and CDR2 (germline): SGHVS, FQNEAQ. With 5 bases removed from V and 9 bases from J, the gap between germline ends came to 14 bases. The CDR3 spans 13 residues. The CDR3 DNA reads TGTGCCAGCAGCCCCCGCGATAGGAGTGAGCAGTTCTTC. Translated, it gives CASSPRDRSEQFF.

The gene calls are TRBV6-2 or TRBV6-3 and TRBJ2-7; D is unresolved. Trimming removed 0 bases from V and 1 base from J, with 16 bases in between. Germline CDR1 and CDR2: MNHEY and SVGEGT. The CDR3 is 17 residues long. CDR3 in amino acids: CASSYSLGTYGSYEQYF. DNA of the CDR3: TGTGCCAGCAGTTACTCGCTTGGAACCTACGGGTCCTACGAGCAGTACTTC.

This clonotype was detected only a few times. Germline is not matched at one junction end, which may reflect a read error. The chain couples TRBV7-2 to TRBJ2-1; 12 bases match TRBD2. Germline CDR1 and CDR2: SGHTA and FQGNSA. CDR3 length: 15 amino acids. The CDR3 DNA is TGTGCCAGCAGCCTAGCGGGGGGGCCTTTTAATGAGCAGTTCTTC. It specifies CASSLAGGPFNEQFF.

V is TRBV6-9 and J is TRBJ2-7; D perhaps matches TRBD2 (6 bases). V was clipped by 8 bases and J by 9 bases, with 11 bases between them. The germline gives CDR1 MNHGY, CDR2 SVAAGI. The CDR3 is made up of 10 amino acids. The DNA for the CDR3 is TGTGCCAGCCTTGTGGGAGGGCAGTACTTC. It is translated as CASLVGGQYF.

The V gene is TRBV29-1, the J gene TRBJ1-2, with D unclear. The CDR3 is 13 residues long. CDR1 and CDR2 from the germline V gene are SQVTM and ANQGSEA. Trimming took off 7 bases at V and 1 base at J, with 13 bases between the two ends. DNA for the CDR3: TGCAGCGCTCAGGCCTCAGTTAACTATGGCTACACCTTC. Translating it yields CSAQASVNYGYTF.

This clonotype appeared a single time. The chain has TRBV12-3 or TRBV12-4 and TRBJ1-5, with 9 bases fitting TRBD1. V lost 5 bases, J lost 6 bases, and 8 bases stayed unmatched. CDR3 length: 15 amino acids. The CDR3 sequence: CASSAGQGGRQPQHF. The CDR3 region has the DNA TGTGCCAGCAGTGCGGGACAGGGCGGGCGTCAGCCCCAGCATTTT.

The CDR3: CSATKGRWNEQFF. As DNA, the CDR3 is TGCAGTGCCACTAAGGGGCGATGGAATGAGCAGTTCTTC. V usage is TRBV20-1 and J usage is TRBJ2-1, with D tentatively TRBD1 (5 bases). V gave up 6 bases and J gave up 7 bases, with 16 bases separating them. The CDR3 covers 13 residues. The germline gives CDR1 DFQATT, CDR2 SNEGSKA (reference sequence).